These 30 T cell receptor beta chains originate from one sample sequenced in a study of response to subunit inactivated influenza vaccine. Via MiXCR, TCRdb re-called the RT-PCR reads, giving one row per CDR3 protein. Of under 550,000 distinct CDR3 sequences detected, approximately 7.7% appear once; the ten largest clones hold 10% to 15%. Sequenced material: PBMCs from blood, taken less than 30 months after vaccination. These receptors all stem from a man between 50 and 75 years old who received an inactivated influenza vaccine.

The sample holds a few counts of this clonotype. DNA of the CDR3: TGTGCCATCAGCCCCCCCGGGCCCGGGGAGCTGTTTTTT. Its protein product is CAISPPGPGELFF. The rearrangement uses TRBV10-3 and TRBJ2-2; the D is unclear. Per germline, CDR1 ENHRY and CDR2 SYGVKD. This CDR3 comprises 13 residues. Between the trimmed V and J ends, which lost 6 bases and 6 bases, there was a span of 11 bases.

This clonotype has just a few counts. The chain employs TRBV13 and TRBJ2-6, with D uncertain. The CDR3 spans 14 residues. The germline CDR1 and CDR2 sequences are PRHDT and FYEKMQ (reference sequence). Trimming shortened V by 1 base and J by 6 bases, and 7 bases separated the two germline ends. The CDR3 DNA reads as TGTGCCAGCAGCTTAGCCCTTAAGGCCAACGTCCTGACTTTC. It specifies CASSLALKANVLTF.

The chain employs TRBV4-2 and TRBJ1-1, with D possibly being TRBD1 (5 bases). The CDR3 runs to 18 residues. The V and J ends lost 0 bases and 6 bases respectively, with 23 bases between them. Germline CDR1 LGHNA, CDR2 YNFKEQ. CDR3 coding DNA: TGTGCCAGCAGCCAAGATCCACGATTTGGGGGGGATAACGCTGAAGCTTTCTTT. It translates to CASSQDPRFGGDNAEAFF.

The J gene is TRBJ2-1, the V gene TRBV13; TRBD2 matches 13 bases. The CDR3 runs 15 residues. Germline loops: CDR1 PRHDT, CDR2 FYEKMQ (reference sequence). With 5 bases clipped from V and 9 bases from J, the junction kept 7 bases outside the gene matches. CDR3 bases: TGTGCCAGCAGCCGGACTAGCGGGAGTCGAGGTGAGCAGTTCTTC. Translation gives CASSRTSGSRGEQFF.

The chain has TRBV9 and TRBJ2-1, with D perhaps TRBD1 or TRBD2 (5 bases each). V lost 0 bases and J 6 bases, leaving 16 bases between the germline ends. CDR3 length: 16 residues. Germline lookup yields CDR1 SGDLS and CDR2 YYNGEE. The CDR3 protein is CASSVGQGPLVNEQFF. The CDR3 DNA sequence: TGTGCCAGCAGCGTAGGGCAGGGACCCCTCGTCAATGAGCAGTTCTTC.

This clonotype was recorded many times. The V and J genes are TRBV10-2 and TRBJ2-7, with D unclear. The CDR3 extends over 12 amino acids. Germline-derived CDR1 and CDR2 are WSHSY and SAAADI. Trimming removed 3 bases at V and 2 bases at J, with 5 bases between. As DNA, the CDR3 is TGCGCCAGCAGTGACGGTCCCTACGAGCAGTACTTC. Amino acids: CASSDGPYEQYF.

This clonotype was counted at least ten times. V and J are TRBV27 and TRBJ2-2; tentative D call: TRBD2 (6 bases). Trimming removed 1 base from V and 1 base from J, with 7 bases in between. From germline, CDR1 is MNHEY and CDR2 SMNVEV (reference sequence). This CDR3 contains 15 residues. DNA of the CDR3: TGTGCCAGCAGTTTATACGGGGGGAACACCGGGGAGCTGTTTTTT. Encoded protein: CASSLYGGNTGELFF.

This clonotype was counted only a few times. This chain links TRBV7-9 with TRBJ2-7, with D possibly being TRBD1 (5 bases). CDR1 and CDR2 (germline): SEHNR, FQNEAQ (reference sequence). Trimming took off 1 base at V and 3 bases at J, with 10 bases between the two ends. This CDR3 region has 14 residues. The CDR3 nucleotides are TGTGCCAGCAGCTTAGAGGGCAGGGTCTACGAGCAGTACTTC. Encoded protein: CASSLEGRVYEQYF.

The chain recombines TRBV20-1 with TRBJ2-1, with D hard to call. Germline-derived CDR1 and CDR2 are DFQATT and SNEGSKA (reference sequence). The CDR3 has 14 residues. The V gene lost 2 bases and the J gene lost 3 bases, with 11 bases spanning the gap. This chain's CDR3 is CSARRQTFYNEQFF. CDR3 DNA sequence: TGCAGTGCTAGAAGGCAGACCTTCTACAATGAGCAGTTCTTC.

In its sample, this clonotype was seen many times. V usage is TRBV4-2 and J usage is TRBJ1-3; D perhaps matches TRBD1 (6 bases). Trimming took 4 bases from V and 3 from J, leaving 13 bases between them. The length of the CDR3 is 15 residues. Germline CDR1 reads LGHNA; CDR2 reads YNFKEQ. The CDR3 reads CASSLREGVGNTIYF. CDR3 DNA sequence: TGTGCCAGCAGCCTGCGGGAGGGGGTTGGAAACACCATATATTTT.

This clonotype was seen only a few times. The chain is built from TRBV12-3 or TRBV12-4 and TRBJ2-3, with 9 bases fitting TRBD2. This CDR3 has 17 amino acids. V shed 2 bases and J 0 bases; nucleotides not matched to a gene: 6. In nucleotides, the CDR3 is TGTGCCAGCAGTTTAAGTAGCGGGGGAACTAGCACAGATACGCAGTATTTT. Protein sequence: CASSLSSGGTSTDTQYF.

The gene calls are TRBV5-1 and TRBJ2-7; 7 bases are shared with TRBD1. Germline CDR1 SGHRS, CDR2 YFSETQ. The trim removed 3 bases at V and 3 bases at J, leaving 9 bases unmatched. The CDR3 is 15 residues long. The CDR3 loop is CASSSKLGDSYEQYF. CDR3 in DNA: TGCGCCAGCAGCTCGAAACTAGGGGACAGCTACGAGCAGTACTTC.

This clonotype was counted between two and nine times. The chain employs TRBV11-2 and TRBJ2-7, with TRBD1 as a possible D gene (6 bases). Germline V gives CDR1 SGHAT, CDR2 FQNNGV. CDR3 size: 17 residues. V was cut by 5 bases and J by 4 bases, with 24 bases left in between. CDR3 nucleotide sequence: TGTGCCAGCAGCACACCCCTGGGGGCAGGGTCTCCTTACGAGCAGTACTTC. Its protein is CASSTPLGAGSPYEQYF. The full variable domain, its missing parts supplied by reference TRBV11-2 and TRBJ2-7, is EAGVAQSPRYKIIEKRQSVAFWCNPISGHATLYWYQQILGQGPKLLIQFQNNGVVDDSQLPKDRFSAERLKGVDSTLKIQPAKLEDSAVYLCASSTPLGAGSPYEQYFGPGTRLTVT.

CDR3 amino acids: CSAAGHYEQYF. The CDR3 DNA is TGCAGTGCCGCGGGGCACTACGAGCAGTACTTC. The rearrangement links TRBV20-1 to TRBJ2-7, with D possibly TRBD2 on 6 matching bases. Germline lookup yields CDR1 DFQATT and CDR2 SNEGSKA (reference sequence). V lost 6 bases, J lost 3 bases, and 9 bases lay in between. CDR3 length equals 11 residues.

As DNA, the CDR3 is TGCGCCAGCAGCTTGTTAGGTCTATCCTATTCCATTCAGTACTTC. This sequence encodes CASSLLGLSYSIQYF. The chain joins TRBV5-1 to TRBJ2-4; D gene unclear. The CDR3 covers 15 residues. V lost 1 base, J lost 9 bases, and 17 bases lay in between. Germline V gene sequence: CDR1 SGHRS, CDR2 YFSETQ.

The gene calls are TRBV7-2 and TRBJ2-7; D is perhaps TRBD1 (7 bases). There are 15 residues in the CDR3. Per germline, CDR1 SGHTA and CDR2 FQGNSA. The V end lost 1 base, the J end lost 3 bases, and 13 bases lay between the germline ends. Here the CDR3 reads CASSLDPGGYYEQYF. CDR3 sequence (DNA): TGTGCCAGCAGCTTAGACCCAGGGGGGTACTACGAGCAGTACTTC.

This clonotype was found many times. This rearrangement joins TRBV20-1 to TRBJ2-2; D gene unclear. V was pared by 1 base and J by 5 bases, with 11 bases between. Germline V CDR1 and CDR2: DFQATT, SNEGSKA (reference sequence). The CDR3 is 14 residues long. CDR3 in amino acids: CSARGPVWTGELFF. In nucleotides, the CDR3 is TGCAGTGCTAGAGGACCCGTGTGGACCGGGGAGCTGTTTTTT.

This clonotype occurred many times. The chain combines TRBV10-1 with TRBJ1-2; 7 bases map to TRBD1. The germline CDR1 and CDR2 sequences are WNHNN and SYGVQD (reference sequence). V shed 3 bases, J shed 4 bases, and the junction held 8 bases outside the gene matches. The CDR3 sequence is 15 residues long. CDR3 DNA sequence: TGCGCCAGCAGTGATTCTACAGGGGAGACCTATGGCTACACCTTC. This gives the protein CASSDSTGETYGYTF.

This clonotype was found a few times. The V call is TRBV28, the J call TRBJ2-1, with 9 nucleotides matching TRBD2. The J segment lost 7 bases and the V segment lost 4 bases, leaving 8 bases of the junction unmatched. The CDR3 is 15 residues long. Germline CDR1 and CDR2: MDHEN and SYDVKM. The CDR3 DNA reads as TGTGCCAGCAGTTCCCCGGGACTAGCTTATAATGAGCAGTTCTTC. This sequence encodes CASSSPGLAYNEQFF.

This chain uses TRBV4-3 with TRBJ2-1; 12 nucleotides align to TRBD2. This CDR3 comprises 16 residues. Unmatched junction bases numbered 5, after V lost 0 bases and J lost 8 bases. Germline loops: CDR1 LGHNA, CDR2 YSLEER. The CDR3 spells CASSQDGLAGGHEQFF. For the CDR3, the DNA is TGCGCCAGCAGCCAAGATGGCCTAGCGGGAGGGCATGAGCAGTTCTTC.

The rearrangement links TRBV20-1 to TRBJ1-2, with TRBD1 matching 7 bases. The junction had 4 bases not matched to a gene; V was cut back by 8 bases and J by 4 bases. The length of the CDR3 is 11 residues. Germline assignment: CDR1 DFQATT and CDR2 SNEGSKA (reference sequence). CDR3 coding DNA: TGCAGTCTGGGGACAGTCTATGGCTACACCTTC. Its protein is CSLGTVYGYTF.

This clonotype was observed at least ten times. The V call is TRBV4-3, the J call TRBJ1-1; D is undetermined. This CDR3 comprises 13 residues. Germline V gene sequence: CDR1 LGHNA, CDR2 YSLEER. Trimming cost V 0 bases and J 1 base, with 3 bases left between them. As DNA, the CDR3 is TGCGCCAGCAGCCAAGAGAGGAACACTGAAGCTTTCTTT. It yields the protein CASSQERNTEAFF.

The chain couples TRBV20-1 to TRBJ2-3, with 7 bases that match TRBD2. The ends lost 6 bases at V and 2 bases at J; junction bases unmatched: 5. The CDR3 sequence is 13 residues long. Germline loops: CDR1 DFQATT, CDR2 SNEGSKA (reference sequence). DNA of the CDR3: TGCAGTGCGGCCGCGGGGGTCACAGATACGCAGTATTTT. It specifies CSAAAGVTDTQYF.

V usage is TRBV30 and J usage is TRBJ2-1; TRBD2 agrees at 12 bases. This CDR3 region has 15 residues. CDR1 and CDR2 (germline): GTSNPN, SVGIG (reference sequence). V shed 8 bases, J shed 9 bases, and the junction held 14 bases outside the gene matches. This CDR3 reads CAVKQSSGGAFEQFF. Here the CDR3 DNA reads TGTGCCGTGAAGCAGTCTAGCGGGGGGGCCTTTGAGCAGTTCTTC.

V and J are TRBV6-1 and TRBJ2-1, with 8 bases that match TRBD1. The V gene's germline CDR1 is MNHNS and CDR2 SASEGT. V shed 5 bases, J shed 7 bases, and the junction held 7 bases outside the gene matches. The CDR3 extends over 14 amino acids. The CDR3 sequence is CASSQWTGTNEQFF. CDR3 sequence (DNA): TGTGCCAGCAGTCAGTGGACAGGGACGAATGAGCAGTTCTTC.

The V gene is TRBV7-6, the J gene TRBJ2-5; TRBD2 aligns across 13 bases. Unmatched junction bases numbered 5, after V lost 5 bases and J lost 5 bases. This CDR3 spans 15 amino acids. Germline values: CDR1 SGHVS, CDR2 FNYEAQ. CDR3 region: CASSPLTSGRETQYF. CDR3 in DNA: TGTGCCAGCAGCCCACTGACTAGCGGGAGGGAGACCCAGTACTTC.

This clonotype has at least ten counts. The chain is built from TRBV6-2 or TRBV6-3 and TRBJ2-1; possibly TRBD1 for D (5 bases). CDR3 length equals 13 residues. V gave up 8 bases and J gave up 5 bases, with 13 bases separating them. The germline CDR1 and CDR2 sequences are MNHEY and SVGEGT. The CDR3 sequence is CASVAGNNNEQFF. The CDR3, as DNA: TGTGCCAGCGTAGCAGGGAACAACAATGAGCAGTTCTTC.

This chain links TRBV5-1 with TRBJ2-2; D is undetermined. Germline V gene lookup returns CDR1 SGHRS and CDR2 YFSETQ. V was clipped by 4 bases and J by 4 bases, with 11 bases between them. The CDR3 is made up of 14 amino acids. CDR3 region: CASSPQPLTGELFF. The CDR3 nucleotides are TGCGCCAGCAGCCCTCAGCCCCTCACCGGGGAGCTGTTTTTT.

The genes are TRBV20-1 and TRBJ2-7; TRBD2 matches at 7 bases. Germline V gene lookup returns CDR1 DFQATT and CDR2 SNEGSKA (reference sequence). Unmatched junction bases numbered 14, after V lost 0 bases and J lost 3 bases. The CDR3 is 17 residues long. The DNA of the CDR3 is TGCAGTGCTAGAGATCAATCAGGGAGCGGGGCTGTCTACGAGCAGTACTTC. This translates into CSARDQSGSGAVYEQYF.

This clonotype occurred a few times. The rearrangement uses TRBV5-1 and TRBJ1-2; no definite D call. V was cut by 0 bases and J by 4 bases, with 7 bases left in between. The CDR3 is 13 amino acids. Germline V gene lookup returns CDR1 SGHRS and CDR2 YFSETQ. CDR3 nucleotides: TGCGCCAGCAGCTTGGGGTTTAGCTATGGCTACACCTTC. This gives the protein CASSLGFSYGYTF.